This TCR beta chain was captured in a study of technical replicates of blood from a handful of donors. CDR3 length equals 15 residues. Germline V gene data show CDR1 as SGDLS and CDR2 as YYNGEE. Trimming cost V 1 base and J 3 bases, with 13 bases left between them. Repertoires were generated with immunoSEQ multiplex PCR, while TCRdb's copy carries only in-frame clones and drops some. The data show approximately 82,000 clones, with roughly 95% seen just once and 0.37% held by the top ten. This clone has only a few counts. The TCR sequence derives from a human donor in good health. The rearrangement links TRBV9 to TRBJ1-1; a possible D gene is TRBD1 (5 bases). The sequenced material came from T cells isolated from PBMCs. The CDR3 bases are TGTGCCAGCAGCGTACTACCGGACATAGACACTGAAGCTTTCTTT. It yields the protein CASSVLPDIDTEAFF.